A single sample is the source of the 6 T cell receptor beta chains below, sequenced in a study of blood T cell repertoires in COVID-19. Assay: immunoSEQ multiplex PCR; the TCRdb copy retains only in-frame clones and omits some. The data show some 350,000 clones, over 80% seen once. Sequencing was carried out using PBMCs or T cells enriched from blood (not recorded which). The receptors stem from a man aged 25-40 years who had recovered from COVID-19.

The chain joins TRBV11-2 to TRBJ1-2; no clear D. V dropped 0 bases and J dropped 13 bases, with 9 bases sitting between them. CDR1 and CDR2 from the germline V gene are SGHAT and FQNNGV. The CDR3 totals 11 residues. The CDR3 reads CASSLDRVCTF. As DNA, the CDR3 is TGTGCCAGCAGCTTAGACCGCGTTTGCACCTTC.

The chain couples TRBV5-1 to TRBJ2-1; 9 bases fit TRBD1. With 5 bases clipped from V and 5 bases from J, the junction kept 8 bases outside the gene matches. Per germline, CDR1 SGHRS and CDR2 YFSETQ. CDR3 size: 15 residues. CDR3 region: CASRAGQGVNNEQFF. DNA of the CDR3: TGCGCCAGCAGGGCGGGACAGGGAGTAAACAATGAGCAGTTCTTC.

The rearrangement links TRBV28 to TRBJ2-5; 8 nucleotides line up with TRBD2. Losses at the gene ends were 7 bases for V and 8 bases for J; bases not matched to a gene: 21. The CDR3 loop spans 17 amino acids. Germline-derived CDR1 and CDR2 are MDHEN and SYDVKM. CDR3 sequence reads: CASISSPRGDHLYTQYF. CDR3 bases: TGTGCCAGCATCTCAAGTCCGCGGGGGGATCACTTGTATACCCAGTACTTC.

V gene TRBV27 combines with J gene TRBJ2-3; 10 nucleotides line up with TRBD1. This CDR3 is 14 amino acids long. The J segment lost 6 bases and the V segment lost 4 bases, leaving 4 bases of the junction unmatched. Germline CDR1 reads MNHEY; CDR2 reads SMNVEV (reference sequence). CDR3 in amino acids: CASSWTGGIDTQYF. The DNA of the CDR3 is TGTGCCAGCAGTTGGACAGGGGGGATTGATACGCAGTATTTT.

This chain links TRBV5-1 with TRBJ1-6; D unclear. Germline loops: CDR1 SGHRS, CDR2 YFSETQ. Trimming shortened V by 0 bases and J by 8 bases, and 12 bases separated the two germline ends. This CDR3 is built from 15 residues. CDR3 coding DNA: TGCGCCAGCAGCTTGGTACCGGGAGCGTATTCACCCCTCCACTTT. It yields the protein CASSLVPGAYSPLHF.

V is TRBV10-1 and J is TRBJ2-5, with TRBD1 matching over 8 bases. CDR1 is WNHNN, CDR2 SYGVQD, per germline (reference sequence). The V segment lost 4 bases and the J segment 2 bases; nucleotides outside the gene matches: 6. CDR3 length: 15 residues. The CDR3 DNA reads TGCGCCAGCAGTGGGCACGGGACAGGACAAGAGACCCAGTACTTC. Encoded protein: CASSGHGTGQETQYF.